This entry describes one T cell receptor beta chain. The antigen is not known. Primers for the PCR totalled 60 Vbeta and 13 Jbeta. Measured with immunoSEQ multiplex PCR; TCRdb has only the in-frame clones, and not every one. The data hold tens of thousands of clones, with roughly nine tenths observed a single time. The data originate from a study of cytomegalovirus exposure and HLA in healthy donors. Study-wide results and caveats: Being productive about 90% or about 30% of the time was typical of most TCR beta V segments in an earlier analysis. Accounts indicate the classifier identified cytomegalovirus status with strong specificity and sensitivity. By HLA locus, TCR association rates varied in a later analysis, with DRB1 showing the most and HLA-C the fewest.

All the people who gave samples were healthy bone marrow donors. CDR1 is SGHDT, CDR2 YYEEEE, per germline. The CDR3 loop spans 12 amino acids. V lost 4 bases to trimming and J lost 3 bases, with 7 bases between them. The clonotype comes from a woman under 40 in good health and CMV-seropositive. The rearrangement joins TRBV5-6 to TRBJ1-1; D unresolved. Sample: PBMCs. The CDR3 sequence: CASSLPHTEAFF. The CDR3 bases are TGTGCCAGCAGCCTCCCTCACACTGAAGCTTTCTTT.